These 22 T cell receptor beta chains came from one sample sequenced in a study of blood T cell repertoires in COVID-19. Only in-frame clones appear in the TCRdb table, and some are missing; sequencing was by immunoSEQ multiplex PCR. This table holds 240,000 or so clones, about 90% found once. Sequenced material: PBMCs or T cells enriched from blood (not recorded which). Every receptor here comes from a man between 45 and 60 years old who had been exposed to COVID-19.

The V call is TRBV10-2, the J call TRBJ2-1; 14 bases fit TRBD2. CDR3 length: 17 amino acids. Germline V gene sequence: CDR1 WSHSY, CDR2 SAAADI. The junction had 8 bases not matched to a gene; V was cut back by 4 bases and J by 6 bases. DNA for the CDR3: TGCGCCAGCAGTGTAAGCGGACTAGCGGGAGGCTTCAATGAGCAGTTCTTC. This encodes CASSVSGLAGGFNEQFF.

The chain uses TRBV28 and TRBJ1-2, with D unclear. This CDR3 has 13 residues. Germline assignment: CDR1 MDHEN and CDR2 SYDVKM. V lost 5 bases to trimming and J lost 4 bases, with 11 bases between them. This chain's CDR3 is CASSEGAGYGYTF. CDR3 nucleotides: TGTGCCAGCAGTGAGGGCGCGGGCTATGGCTACACCTTC.

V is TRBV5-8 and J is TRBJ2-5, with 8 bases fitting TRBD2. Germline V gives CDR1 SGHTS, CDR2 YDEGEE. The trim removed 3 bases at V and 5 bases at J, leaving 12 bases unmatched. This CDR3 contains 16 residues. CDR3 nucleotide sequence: TGTGCCAGCAGCTGGGGGTCTTTAGCGGGGCAGGAGACCCAGTACTTC. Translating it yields CASSWGSLAGQETQYF.

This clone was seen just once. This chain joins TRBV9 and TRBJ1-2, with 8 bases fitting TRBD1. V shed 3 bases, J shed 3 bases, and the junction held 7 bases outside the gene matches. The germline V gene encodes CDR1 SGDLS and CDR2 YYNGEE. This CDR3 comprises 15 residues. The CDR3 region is CASSASGQVHYGYTF. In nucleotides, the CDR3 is TGTGCCAGCAGCGCATCGGGACAGGTACACTATGGCTACACCTTC.

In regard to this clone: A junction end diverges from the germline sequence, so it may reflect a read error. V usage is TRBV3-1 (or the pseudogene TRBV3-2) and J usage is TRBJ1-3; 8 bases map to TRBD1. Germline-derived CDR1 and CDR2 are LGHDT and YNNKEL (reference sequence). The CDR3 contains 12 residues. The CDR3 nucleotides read TGTGCCAGCAGCCAAGGGCCGGACAGGGAGGTATTT. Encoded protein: CASSQGPDREVF.

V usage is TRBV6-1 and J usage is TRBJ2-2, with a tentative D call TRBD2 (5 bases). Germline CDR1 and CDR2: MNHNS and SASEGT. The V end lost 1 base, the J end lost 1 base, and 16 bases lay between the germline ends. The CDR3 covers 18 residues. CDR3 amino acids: CASSEVASGLWNTGELFF. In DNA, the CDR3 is TGTGCCAGCAGTGAAGTCGCTTCGGGGTTATGGAACACCGGGGAGCTGTTTTTT.

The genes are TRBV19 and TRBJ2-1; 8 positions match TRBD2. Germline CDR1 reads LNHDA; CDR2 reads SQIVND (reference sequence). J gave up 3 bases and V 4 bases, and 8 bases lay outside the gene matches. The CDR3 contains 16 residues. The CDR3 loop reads CASSKKLADFYNEQFF. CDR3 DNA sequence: TGTGCCAGTAGTAAAAAACTAGCGGATTTCTACAATGAGCAGTTCTTC.

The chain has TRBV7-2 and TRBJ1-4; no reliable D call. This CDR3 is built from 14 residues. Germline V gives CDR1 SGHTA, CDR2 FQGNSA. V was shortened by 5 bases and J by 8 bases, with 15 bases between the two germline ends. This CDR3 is CASSIGFLREKLFF. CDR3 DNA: TGTGCCAGCAGCATCGGGTTTCTTCGGGAAAAACTGTTTTTT. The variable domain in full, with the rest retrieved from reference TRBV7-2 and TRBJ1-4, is GAGVSQSPSNKVTEKGKDVELRCDPISGHTALYWYRQSLGQGLEFLIYFQGNSAPDKSGLPSDRFSAERTGGSVSTLTIQRTQQEDSAVYLCASSIGFLREKLFFGSGTQLSVL.

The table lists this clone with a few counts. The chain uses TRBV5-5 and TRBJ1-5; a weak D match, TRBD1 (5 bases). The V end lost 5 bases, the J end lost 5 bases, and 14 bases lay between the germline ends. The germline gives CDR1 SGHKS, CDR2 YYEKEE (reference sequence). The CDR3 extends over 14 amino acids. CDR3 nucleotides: TGTGCCAGCAGTTGGGAGGGGAGAGATCAGCCCCAGCATTTT. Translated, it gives CASSWEGRDQPQHF.

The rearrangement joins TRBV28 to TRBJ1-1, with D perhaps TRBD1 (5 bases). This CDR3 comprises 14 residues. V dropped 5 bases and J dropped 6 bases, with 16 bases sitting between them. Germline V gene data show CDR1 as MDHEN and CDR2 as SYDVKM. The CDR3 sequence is CASSLPQGGAEAFF. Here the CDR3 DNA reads TGTGCCAGCAGTCTACCGCAGGGTGGGGCTGAAGCTTTCTTT.

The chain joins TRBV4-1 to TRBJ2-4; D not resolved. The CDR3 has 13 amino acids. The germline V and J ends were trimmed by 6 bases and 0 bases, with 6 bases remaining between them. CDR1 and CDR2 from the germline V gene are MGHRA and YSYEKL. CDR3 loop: CASSRLAKNIQYF. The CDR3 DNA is TGCGCCAGCAGTCGACTAGCCAAAAACATTCAGTACTTC.

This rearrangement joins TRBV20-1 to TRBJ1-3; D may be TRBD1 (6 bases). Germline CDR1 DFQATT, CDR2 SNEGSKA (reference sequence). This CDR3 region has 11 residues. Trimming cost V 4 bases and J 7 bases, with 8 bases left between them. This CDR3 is CSATTGNTIYF. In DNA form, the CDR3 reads TGCAGTGCTACTACAGGGAACACCATATATTTT.

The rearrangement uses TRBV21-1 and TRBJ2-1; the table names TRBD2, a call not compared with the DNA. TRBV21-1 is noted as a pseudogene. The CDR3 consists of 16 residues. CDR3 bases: TGTGCCAGCAGCAAACGCGGGGGGACTAGCTTTGGTGAGCAGTTCTTC. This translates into CASSKRGGTSFGEQFF.

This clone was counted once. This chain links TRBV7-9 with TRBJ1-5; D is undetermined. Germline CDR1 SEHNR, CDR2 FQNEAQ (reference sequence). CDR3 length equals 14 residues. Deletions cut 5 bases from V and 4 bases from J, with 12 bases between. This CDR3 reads CASSTPSTNQPQHF. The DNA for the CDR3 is TGTGCCAGCAGCACTCCATCGACAAATCAGCCCCAGCATTTT. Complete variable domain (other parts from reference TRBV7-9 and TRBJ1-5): DTGVSQNPRHKITKRGQNVTFRCDPISEHNRLYWYRQTLGQGPEFLTYFQNEAQLEKSRLLSDRFSAERPKGSFSTLEIQRTEQGDSAMYLCASSTPSTNQPQHFGDGTRLSIL.

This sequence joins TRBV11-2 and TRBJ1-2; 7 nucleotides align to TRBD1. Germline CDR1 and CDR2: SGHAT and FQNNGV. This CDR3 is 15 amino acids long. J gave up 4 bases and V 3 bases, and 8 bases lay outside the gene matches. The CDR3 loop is CASSLSRGNLYGYTF. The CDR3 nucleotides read TGTGCCAGCAGCTTGTCCAGGGGGAACCTCTATGGCTACACCTTC. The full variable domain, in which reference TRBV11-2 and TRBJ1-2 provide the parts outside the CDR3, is EAGVAQSPRYKIIEKRQSVAFWCNPISGHATLYWYQQILGQGPKLLIQFQNNGVVDDSQLPKDRFSAERLKGVDSTLKIQPAKLEDSAVYLCASSLSRGNLYGYTFGSGTRLTVV.

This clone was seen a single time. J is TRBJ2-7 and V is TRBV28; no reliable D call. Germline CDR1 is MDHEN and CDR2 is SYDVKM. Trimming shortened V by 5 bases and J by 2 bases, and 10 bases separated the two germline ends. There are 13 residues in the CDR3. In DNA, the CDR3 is TGTGCCAGCAGTCTCACAGTCGCCTACGAGCAGTACTTC. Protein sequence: CASSLTVAYEQYF.

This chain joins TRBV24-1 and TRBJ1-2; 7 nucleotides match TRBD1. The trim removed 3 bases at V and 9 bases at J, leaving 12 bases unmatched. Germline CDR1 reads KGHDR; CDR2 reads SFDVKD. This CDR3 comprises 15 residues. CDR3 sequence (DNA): TGTGCCACCAGTGATCCCAAGGGACAGCCTATTAGCTACACCTTC. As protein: CATSDPKGQPISYTF.

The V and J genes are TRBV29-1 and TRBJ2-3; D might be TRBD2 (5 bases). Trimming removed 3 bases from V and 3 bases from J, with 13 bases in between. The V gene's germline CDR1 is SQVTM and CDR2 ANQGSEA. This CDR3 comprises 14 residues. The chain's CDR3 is CSVEGVLGTDTQYF. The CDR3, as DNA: TGCAGCGTTGAGGGAGTTTTGGGGACAGATACGCAGTATTTT.

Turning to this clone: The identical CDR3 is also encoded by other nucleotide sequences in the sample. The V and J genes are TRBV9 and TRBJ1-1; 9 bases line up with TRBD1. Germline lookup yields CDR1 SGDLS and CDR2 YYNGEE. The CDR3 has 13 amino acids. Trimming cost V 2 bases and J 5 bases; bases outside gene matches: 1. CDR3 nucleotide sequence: TGTGCCAGCAGCGTGGACAGGGGAACTGAAGCTTTCTTT. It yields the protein CASSVDRGTEAFF.

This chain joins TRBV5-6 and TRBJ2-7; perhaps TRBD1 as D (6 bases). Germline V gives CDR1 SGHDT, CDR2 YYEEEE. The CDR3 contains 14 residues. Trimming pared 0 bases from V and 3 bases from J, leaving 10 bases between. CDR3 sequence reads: CASSLVGASYEQYF. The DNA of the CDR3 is TGTGCCAGCAGCTTGGTGGGGGCTAGCTACGAGCAGTACTTC.

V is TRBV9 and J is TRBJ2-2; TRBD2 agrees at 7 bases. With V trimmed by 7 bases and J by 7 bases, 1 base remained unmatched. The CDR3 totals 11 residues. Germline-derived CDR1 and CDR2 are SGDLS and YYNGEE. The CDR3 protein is CASGRGGELFF. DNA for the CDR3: TGTGCCAGCGGGAGGGGCGGGGAGCTGTTTTTT.

CDR3 DNA sequence: TGTGCCAGCAGTCTTTCCCCGAGCTCTGGAAACACCATATATTTT. As protein: CASSLSPSSGNTIYF. V gene TRBV28 combines with J gene TRBJ1-3; D gene ambiguous. The germline V gene encodes CDR1 MDHEN and CDR2 SYDVKM. The CDR3 runs to 15 residues. V was pared by 5 bases and J by 0 bases, with 11 bases between.